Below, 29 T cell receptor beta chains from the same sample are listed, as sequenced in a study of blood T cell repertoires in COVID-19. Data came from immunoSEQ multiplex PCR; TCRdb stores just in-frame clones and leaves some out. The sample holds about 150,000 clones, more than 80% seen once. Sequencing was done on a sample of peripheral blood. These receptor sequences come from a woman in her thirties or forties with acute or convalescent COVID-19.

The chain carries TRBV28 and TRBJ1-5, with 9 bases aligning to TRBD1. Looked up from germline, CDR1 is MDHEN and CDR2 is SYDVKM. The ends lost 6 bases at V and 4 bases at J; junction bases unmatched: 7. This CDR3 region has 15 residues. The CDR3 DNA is TGTGCCAGCAGACGACAGGGGGAAGGGAATCAGCCCCAGCATTTT. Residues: CASRRQGEGNQPQHF.

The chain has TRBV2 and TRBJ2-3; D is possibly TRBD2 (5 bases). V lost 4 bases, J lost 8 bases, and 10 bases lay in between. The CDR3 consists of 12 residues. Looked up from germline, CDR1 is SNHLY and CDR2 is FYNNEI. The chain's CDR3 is CASSGTLGTQYF. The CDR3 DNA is TGTGCCAGCAGTGGGACTCTCGGTACGCAGTATTTT.

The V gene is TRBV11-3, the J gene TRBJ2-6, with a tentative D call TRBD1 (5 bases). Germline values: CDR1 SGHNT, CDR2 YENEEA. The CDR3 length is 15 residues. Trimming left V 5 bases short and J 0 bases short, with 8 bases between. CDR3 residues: CASSLDSSGANVLTF. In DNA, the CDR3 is TGTGCCAGCAGCCTCGACAGCTCTGGGGCCAACGTCCTGACTTTC.

CDR3 in amino acids: CASSLSFGGLAGSSYNEQFF. CDR3 sequence (DNA): TGTGCCAGCAGCTTATCTTTTGGGGGACTAGCGGGGAGCTCCTACAATGAGCAGTTCTTC. This chain links TRBV7-3 with TRBJ2-1; 13 nucleotides line up with TRBD2. Unmatched junction bases numbered 10, after V lost 2 bases and J lost 0 bases. Per germline, CDR1 SGHTA and CDR2 FQGTGA. The length of the CDR3 is 20 residues.

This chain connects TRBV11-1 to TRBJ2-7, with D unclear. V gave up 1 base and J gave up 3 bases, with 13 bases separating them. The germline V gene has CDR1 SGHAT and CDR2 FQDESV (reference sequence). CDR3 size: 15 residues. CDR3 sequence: CASSLDHGFFYEQYF. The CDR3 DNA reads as TGTGCCAGCAGCTTAGATCATGGCTTTTTCTACGAGCAGTACTTC.

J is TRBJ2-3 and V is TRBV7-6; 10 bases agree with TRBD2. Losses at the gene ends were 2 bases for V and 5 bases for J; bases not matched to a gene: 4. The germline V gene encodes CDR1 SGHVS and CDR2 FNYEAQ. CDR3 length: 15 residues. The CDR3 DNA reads TGTGCCAGCAGCTTAAGCGGGGGGGCCGGAGATACGCAGTATTTT. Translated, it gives CASSLSGGAGDTQYF.

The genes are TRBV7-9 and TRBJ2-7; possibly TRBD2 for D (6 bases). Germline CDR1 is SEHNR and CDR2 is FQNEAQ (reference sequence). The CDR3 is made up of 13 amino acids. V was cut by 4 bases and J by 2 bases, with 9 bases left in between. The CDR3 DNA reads TGTGCCAGCAGCTCGGACTATACCTACGAGCAGTACTTC. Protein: CASSSDYTYEQYF.

This CDR3 is CASSPPTGGSETQYF. The DNA of the CDR3 is TGTGCCAGCTCACCACCGACAGGGGGCTCGGAGACCCAGTACTTC. The J gene is TRBJ2-5, the V gene TRBV18; 10 positions match TRBD1. The V and J ends lost 0 bases and 5 bases, in that order; junction bases with no gene match: 3. Germline CDR1 and CDR2: KGHSH and LQKENI. CDR3 size: 15 residues.

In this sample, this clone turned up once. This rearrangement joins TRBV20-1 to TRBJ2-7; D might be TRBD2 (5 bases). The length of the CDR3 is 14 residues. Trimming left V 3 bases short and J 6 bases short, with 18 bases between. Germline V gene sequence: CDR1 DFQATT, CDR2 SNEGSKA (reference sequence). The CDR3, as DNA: TGCAGTGCTAGTTTGGGCTCGAGGGCCGCCGAGCAGTACTTC. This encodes CSASLGSRAAEQYF.

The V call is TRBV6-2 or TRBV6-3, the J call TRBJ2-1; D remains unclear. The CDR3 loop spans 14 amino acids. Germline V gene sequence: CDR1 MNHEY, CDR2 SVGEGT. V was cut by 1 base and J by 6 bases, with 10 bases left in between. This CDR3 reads CASSYYPVVNEQFF. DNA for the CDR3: TGTGCCAGCAGTTACTACCCGGTGGTCAATGAGCAGTTCTTC.

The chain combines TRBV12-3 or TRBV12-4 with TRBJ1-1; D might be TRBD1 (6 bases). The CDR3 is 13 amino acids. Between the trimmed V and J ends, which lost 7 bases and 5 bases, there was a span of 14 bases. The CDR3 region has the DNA TGTGCCAGCAATACAGGGCGGGGGACTGAAGCTTTCTTT. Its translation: CASNTGRGTEAFF.

The CDR3 coding sequence is TGTGCCAGCAGCACAGGGACAGGGCAGGGGACGGCCGGGGAGCTGTTTTTT. It encodes CASSTGTGQGTAGELFF. V usage is TRBV9 and J usage is TRBJ2-2; TRBD1 matches 9 bases. Germline V gene sequence: CDR1 SGDLS, CDR2 YYNGEE. V lost 4 bases to trimming and J lost 6 bases; unmatched junction nucleotides: 13. This CDR3 is 17 amino acids long.

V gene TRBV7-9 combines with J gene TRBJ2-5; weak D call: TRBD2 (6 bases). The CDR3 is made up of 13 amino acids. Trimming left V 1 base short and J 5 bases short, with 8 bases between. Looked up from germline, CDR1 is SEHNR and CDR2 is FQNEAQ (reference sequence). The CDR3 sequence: CASSLDGGETQYF. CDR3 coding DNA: TGTGCCAGCAGCTTAGACGGAGGGGAGACCCAGTACTTC.

CDR3 sequence (DNA): TGTGCCAGTAGCCGACAGGGGGCGGGGGAGACCCAGTACTTC. It is translated as CASSRQGAGETQYF. The gene calls are TRBV19 and TRBJ2-5; 10 bases match TRBD1. V lost 6 bases to trimming and J lost 5 bases; unmatched junction nucleotides: 6. CDR1 LNHDA and CDR2 SQIVND come from the germline V gene (reference sequence). The CDR3 has 14 residues.

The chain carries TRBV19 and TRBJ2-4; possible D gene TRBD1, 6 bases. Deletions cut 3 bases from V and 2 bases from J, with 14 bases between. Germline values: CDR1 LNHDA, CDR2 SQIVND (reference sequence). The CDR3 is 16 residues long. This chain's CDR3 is CASSMATGHSKNIQYF. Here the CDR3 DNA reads TGTGCCAGTAGTATGGCAACAGGGCATTCCAAAAACATTCAGTACTTC.

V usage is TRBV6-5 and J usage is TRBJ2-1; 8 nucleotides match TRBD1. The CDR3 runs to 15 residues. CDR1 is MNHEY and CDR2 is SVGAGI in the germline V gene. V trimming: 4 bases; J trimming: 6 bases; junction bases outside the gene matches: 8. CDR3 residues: CASSSEDRDGNEQFF. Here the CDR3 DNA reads TGTGCCAGCAGTTCCGAGGACAGGGATGGCAATGAGCAGTTCTTC.

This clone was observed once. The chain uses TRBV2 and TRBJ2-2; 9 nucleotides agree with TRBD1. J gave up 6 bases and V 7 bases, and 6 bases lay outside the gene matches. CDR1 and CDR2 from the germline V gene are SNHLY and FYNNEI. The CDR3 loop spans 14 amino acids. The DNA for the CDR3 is TGTGCCAGCATGACAGGGGGTCTTGCCGGGGAGCTGTTTTTT. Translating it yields CASMTGGLAGELFF.

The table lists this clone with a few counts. CDR3: CATSRDLGQELSGYTF. In nucleotides, the CDR3 is TGTGCCACCAGCAGAGATCTGGGGCAGGAACTCAGTGGCTACACCTTC. V is TRBV15 and J is TRBJ1-2; tentatively, D is TRBD1 (5 bases). This CDR3 is 16 amino acids long. Trimming stripped 0 bases from V and 7 bases from J, with 18 bases between. The germline gives CDR1 LNHNV, CDR2 YYDKDF (reference sequence). Complete variable domain (other parts from reference TRBV15 and TRBJ1-2): DAMVIQNPRYQVTQFGKPVTLSCSQTLNHNVMYWYQQKSSQAPKLLFHYYDKDFNNEADTPDNFQSRRPNTSFCFLDIRSPGLGDTAMYLCATSRDLGQELSGYTFGSGTRLTVV.

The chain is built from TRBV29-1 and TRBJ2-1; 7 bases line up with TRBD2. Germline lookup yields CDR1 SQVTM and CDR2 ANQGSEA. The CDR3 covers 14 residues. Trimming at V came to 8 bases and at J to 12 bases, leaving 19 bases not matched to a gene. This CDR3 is CSLTSPEPVNRQFF. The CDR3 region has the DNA TGCAGCCTGACTAGCCCAGAACCGGTAAATCGGCAGTTCTTC.

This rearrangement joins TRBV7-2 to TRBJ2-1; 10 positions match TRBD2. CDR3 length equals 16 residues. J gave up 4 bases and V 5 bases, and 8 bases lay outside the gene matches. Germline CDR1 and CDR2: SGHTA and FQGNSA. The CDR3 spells CASSLTPGLAYNEQFF. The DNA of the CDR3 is TGTGCCAGCAGCCTAACACCGGGACTAGCGTACAATGAGCAGTTCTTC.

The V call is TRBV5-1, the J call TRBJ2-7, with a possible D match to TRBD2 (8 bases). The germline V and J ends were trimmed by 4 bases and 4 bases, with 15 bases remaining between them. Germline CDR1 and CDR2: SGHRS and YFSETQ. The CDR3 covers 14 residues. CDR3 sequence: CASSREGQTYEQYF. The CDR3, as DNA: TGCGCCAGCAGCCGGGAGGGACAGACTTACGAGCAGTACTTC.

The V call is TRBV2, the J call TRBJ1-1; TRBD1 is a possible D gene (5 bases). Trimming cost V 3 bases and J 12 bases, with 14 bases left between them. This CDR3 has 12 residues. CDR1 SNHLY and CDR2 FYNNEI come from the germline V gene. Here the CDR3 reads CASSEGQVGSFF. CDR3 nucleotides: TGTGCCAGCAGTGAGGGGCAGGTTGGATCTTTCTTT.

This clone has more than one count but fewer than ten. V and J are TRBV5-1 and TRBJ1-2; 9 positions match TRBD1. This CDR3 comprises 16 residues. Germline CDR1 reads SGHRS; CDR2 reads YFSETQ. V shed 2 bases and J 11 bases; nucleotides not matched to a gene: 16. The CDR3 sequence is CASSFSQGAIYSFYTF. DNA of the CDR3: TGCGCCAGCAGCTTTTCACAGGGGGCGATTTATAGTTTTTACACCTTC.

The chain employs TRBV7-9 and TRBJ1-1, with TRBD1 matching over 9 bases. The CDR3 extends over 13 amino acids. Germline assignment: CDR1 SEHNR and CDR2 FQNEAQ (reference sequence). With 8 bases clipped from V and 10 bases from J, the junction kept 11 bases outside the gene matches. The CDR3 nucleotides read TGTGCCAGCGCCGAGACAGGGGGTATCATAGCTTTCTTT. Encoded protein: CASAETGGIIAFF.

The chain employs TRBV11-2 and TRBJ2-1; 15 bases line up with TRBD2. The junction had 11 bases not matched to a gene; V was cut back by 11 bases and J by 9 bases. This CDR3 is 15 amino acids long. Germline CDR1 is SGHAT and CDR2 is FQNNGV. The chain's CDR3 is CASGLAGGPSGEQFF. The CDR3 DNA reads TGTGCCTCCGGACTAGCGGGAGGGCCGTCAGGTGAGCAGTTCTTC.

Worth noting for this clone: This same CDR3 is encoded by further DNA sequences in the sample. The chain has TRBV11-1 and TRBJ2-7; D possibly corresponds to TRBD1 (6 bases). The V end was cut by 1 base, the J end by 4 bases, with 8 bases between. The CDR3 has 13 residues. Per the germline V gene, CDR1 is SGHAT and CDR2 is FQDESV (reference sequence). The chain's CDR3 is CASSLGQDYEQYF. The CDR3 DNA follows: TGTGCCAGCAGCTTAGGACAGGATTACGAGCAGTACTTC.

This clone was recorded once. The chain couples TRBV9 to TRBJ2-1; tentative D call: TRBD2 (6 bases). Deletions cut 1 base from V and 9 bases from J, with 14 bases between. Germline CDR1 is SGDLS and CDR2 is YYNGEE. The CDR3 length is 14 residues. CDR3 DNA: TGTGCCAGCAGCGTAATGAGACTAGACGGTGAGCAGTTCTTC. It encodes CASSVMRLDGEQFF.

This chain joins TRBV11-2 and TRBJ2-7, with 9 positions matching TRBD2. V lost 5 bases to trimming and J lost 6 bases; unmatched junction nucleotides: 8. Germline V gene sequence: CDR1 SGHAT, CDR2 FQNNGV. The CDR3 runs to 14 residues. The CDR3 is CASSHPGLASEQYF. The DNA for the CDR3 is TGTGCCAGCAGCCATCCGGGACTAGCAAGCGAGCAGTACTTC.

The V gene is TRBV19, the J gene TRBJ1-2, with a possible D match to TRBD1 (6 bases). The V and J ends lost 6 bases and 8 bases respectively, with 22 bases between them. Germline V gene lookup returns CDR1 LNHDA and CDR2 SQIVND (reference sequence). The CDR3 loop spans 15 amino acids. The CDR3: CASRTQGRAVRGYTF. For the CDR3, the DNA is TGTGCCAGTAGGACACAGGGCCGGGCTGTTAGGGGCTACACCTTC.